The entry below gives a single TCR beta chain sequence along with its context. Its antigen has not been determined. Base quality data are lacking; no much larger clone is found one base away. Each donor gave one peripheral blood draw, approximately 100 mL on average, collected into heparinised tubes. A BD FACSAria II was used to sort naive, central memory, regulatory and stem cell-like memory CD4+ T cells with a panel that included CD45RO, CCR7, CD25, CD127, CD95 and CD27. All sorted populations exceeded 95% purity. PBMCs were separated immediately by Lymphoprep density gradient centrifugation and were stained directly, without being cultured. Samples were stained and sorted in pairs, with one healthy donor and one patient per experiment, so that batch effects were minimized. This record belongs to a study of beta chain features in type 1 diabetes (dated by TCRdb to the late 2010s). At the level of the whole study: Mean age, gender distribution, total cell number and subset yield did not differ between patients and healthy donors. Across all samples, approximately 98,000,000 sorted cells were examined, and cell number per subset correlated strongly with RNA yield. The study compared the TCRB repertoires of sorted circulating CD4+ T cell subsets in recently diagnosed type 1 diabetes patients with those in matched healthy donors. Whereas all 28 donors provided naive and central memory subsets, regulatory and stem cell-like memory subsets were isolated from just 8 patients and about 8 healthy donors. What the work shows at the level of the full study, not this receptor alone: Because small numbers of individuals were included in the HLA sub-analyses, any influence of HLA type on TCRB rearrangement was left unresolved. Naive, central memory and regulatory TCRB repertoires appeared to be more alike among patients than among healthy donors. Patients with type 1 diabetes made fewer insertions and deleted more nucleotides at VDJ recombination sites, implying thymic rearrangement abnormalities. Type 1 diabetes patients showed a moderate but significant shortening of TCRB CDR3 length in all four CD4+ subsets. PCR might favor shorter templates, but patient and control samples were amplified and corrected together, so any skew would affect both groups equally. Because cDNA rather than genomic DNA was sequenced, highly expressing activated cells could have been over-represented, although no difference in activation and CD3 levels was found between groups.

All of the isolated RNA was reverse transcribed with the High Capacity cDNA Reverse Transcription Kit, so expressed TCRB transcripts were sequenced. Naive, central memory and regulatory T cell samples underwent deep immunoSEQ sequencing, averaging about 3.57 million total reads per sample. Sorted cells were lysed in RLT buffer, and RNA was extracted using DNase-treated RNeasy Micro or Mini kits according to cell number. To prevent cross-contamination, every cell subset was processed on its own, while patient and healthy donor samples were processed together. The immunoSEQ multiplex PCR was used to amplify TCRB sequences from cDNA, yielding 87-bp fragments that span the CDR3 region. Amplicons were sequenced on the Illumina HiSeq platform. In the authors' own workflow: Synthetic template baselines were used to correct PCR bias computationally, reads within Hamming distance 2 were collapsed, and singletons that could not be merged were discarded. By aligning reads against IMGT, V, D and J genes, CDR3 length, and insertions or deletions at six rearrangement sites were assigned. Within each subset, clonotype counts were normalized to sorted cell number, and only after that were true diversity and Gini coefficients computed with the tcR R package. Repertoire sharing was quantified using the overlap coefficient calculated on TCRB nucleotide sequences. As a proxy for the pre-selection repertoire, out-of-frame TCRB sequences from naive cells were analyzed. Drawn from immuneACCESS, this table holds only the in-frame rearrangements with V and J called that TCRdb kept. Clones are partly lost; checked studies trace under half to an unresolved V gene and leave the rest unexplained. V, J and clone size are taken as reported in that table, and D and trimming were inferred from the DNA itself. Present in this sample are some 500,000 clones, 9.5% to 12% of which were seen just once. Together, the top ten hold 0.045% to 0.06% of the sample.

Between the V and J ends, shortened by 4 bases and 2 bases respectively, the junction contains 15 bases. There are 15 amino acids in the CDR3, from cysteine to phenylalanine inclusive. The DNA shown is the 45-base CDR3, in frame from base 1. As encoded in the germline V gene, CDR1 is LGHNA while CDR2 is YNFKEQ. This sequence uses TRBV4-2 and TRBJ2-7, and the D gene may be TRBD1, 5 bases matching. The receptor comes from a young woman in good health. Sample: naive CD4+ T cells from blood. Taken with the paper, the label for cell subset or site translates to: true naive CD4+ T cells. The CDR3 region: CASSLAGQDTYEQYF. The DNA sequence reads TGTGCCAGCAGCCTTGCAGGTCAGGACACCTACGAGCAGTACTTC.